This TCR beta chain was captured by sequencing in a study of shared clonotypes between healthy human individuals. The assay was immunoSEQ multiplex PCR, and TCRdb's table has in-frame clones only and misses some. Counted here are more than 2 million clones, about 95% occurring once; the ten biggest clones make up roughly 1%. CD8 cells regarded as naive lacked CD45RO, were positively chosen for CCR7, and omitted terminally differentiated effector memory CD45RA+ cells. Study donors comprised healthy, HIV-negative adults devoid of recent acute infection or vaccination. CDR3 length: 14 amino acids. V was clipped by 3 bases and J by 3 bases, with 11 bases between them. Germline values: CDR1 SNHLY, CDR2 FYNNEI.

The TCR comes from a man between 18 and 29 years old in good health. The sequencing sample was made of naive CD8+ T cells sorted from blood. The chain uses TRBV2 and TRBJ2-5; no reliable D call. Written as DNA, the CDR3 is TGTGCCAGCAGTGAGTTCACCCCCAAAGAGACCCAGTACTTC. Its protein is CASSEFTPKETQYF.